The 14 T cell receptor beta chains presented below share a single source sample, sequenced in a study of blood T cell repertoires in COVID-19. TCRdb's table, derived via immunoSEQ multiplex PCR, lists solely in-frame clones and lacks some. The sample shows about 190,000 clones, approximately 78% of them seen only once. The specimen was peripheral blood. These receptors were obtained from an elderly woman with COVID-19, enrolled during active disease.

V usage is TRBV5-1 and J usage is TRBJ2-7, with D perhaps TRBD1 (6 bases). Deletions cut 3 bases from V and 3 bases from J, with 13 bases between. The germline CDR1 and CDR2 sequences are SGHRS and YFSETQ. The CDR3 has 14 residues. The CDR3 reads CASSWGPLLYEQYF. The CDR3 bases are TGCGCCAGCAGCTGGGGGCCGCTACTCTACGAGCAGTACTTC.

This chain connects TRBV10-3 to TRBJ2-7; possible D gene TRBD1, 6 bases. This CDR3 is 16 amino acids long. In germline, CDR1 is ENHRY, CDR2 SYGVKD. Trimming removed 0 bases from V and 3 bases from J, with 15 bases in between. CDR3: CAISESRAGDGYEQYF. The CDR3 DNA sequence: TGTGCCATCAGTGAGTCGAGGGCAGGGGACGGCTACGAGCAGTACTTC.

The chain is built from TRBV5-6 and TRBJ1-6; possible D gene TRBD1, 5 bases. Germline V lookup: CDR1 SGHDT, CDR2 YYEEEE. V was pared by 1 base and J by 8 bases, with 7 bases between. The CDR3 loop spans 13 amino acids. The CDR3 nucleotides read TGTGCCAGCAGCTTGACAGGTTATTCACCCCTCCACTTT. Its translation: CASSLTGYSPLHF.

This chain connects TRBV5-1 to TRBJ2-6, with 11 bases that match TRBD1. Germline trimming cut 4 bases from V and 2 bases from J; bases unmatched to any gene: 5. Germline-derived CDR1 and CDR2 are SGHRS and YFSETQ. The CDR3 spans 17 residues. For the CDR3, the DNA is TGCGCCAGCAGCCACCCGGGACAGGGGGCTGGGGCCAACGTCCTGACTTTC. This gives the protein CASSHPGQGAGANVLTF.

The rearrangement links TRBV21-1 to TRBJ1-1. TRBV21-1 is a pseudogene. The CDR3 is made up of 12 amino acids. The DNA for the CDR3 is TGTGCCAGCAGCCACCGGGTCCATGAAGCTTTCTTT. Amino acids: CASSHRVHEAFF.

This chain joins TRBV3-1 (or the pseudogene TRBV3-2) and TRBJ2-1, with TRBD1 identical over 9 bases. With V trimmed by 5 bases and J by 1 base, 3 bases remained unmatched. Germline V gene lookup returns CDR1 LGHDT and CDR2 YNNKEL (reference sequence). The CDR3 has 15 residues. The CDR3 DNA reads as TGTGCCAGCAGCTACGGGACAGGGTCCTACAATGAGCAGTTCTTC. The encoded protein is CASSYGTGSYNEQFF.

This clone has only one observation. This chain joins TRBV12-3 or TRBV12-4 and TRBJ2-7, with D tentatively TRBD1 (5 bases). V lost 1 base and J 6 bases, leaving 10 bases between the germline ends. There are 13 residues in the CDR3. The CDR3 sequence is CASSLGVGVEQYF. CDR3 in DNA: TGTGCCAGCAGTTTAGGGGTAGGGGTCGAGCAGTACTTC.

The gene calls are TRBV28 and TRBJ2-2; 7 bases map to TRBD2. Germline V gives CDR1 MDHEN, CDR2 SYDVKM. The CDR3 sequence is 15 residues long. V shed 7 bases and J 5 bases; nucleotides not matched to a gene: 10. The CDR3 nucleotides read TGTGCCAGCACGGCGAGTGCGGGGGAGACCGGGGAGCTGTTTTTT. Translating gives CASTASAGETGELFF.

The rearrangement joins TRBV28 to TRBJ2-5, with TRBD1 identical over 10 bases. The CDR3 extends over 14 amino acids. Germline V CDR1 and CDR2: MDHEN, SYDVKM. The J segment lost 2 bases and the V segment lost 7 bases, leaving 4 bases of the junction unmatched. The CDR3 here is CASNDRGQQETQYF. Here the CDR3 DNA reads TGTGCCAGCAATGACAGGGGGCAACAAGAGACCCAGTACTTC.

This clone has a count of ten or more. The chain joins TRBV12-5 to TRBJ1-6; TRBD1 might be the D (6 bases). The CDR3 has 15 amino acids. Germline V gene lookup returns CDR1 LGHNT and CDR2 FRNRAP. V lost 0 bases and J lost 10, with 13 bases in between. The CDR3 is CASGLVSGVSSPLHF. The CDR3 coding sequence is TGTGCTAGTGGTTTGGTGTCAGGGGTTAGCTCACCCCTCCACTTT.

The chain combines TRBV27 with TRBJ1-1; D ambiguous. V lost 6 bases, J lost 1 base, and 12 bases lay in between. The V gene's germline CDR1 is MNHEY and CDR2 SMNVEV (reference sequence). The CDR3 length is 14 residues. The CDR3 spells CASSPSYSNTEAFF. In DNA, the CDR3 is TGTGCCAGCAGCCCTTCCTATTCGAACACTGAAGCTTTCTTT.

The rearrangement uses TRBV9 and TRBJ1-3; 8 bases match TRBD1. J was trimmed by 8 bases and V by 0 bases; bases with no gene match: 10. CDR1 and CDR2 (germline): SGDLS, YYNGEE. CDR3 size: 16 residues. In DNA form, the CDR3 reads TGTGCCAGCAGCGTAGGCCGACAGGGGCGGATGGACACCATATATTTT. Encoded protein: CASSVGRQGRMDTIYF.

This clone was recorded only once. As DNA, the CDR3 is TGCGCCAGCAGTCCCCGAGGTCCCGGGACAGGGGTTGCCGAGCAGTACTTC. Translated, it gives CASSPRGPGTGVAEQYF. V is TRBV23-1 and J is TRBJ2-7, with TRBD1 identical over 10 bases. TRBV23-1 qualifies as an ORF whose function is uncertain. After removal of 4 bases from V and 6 bases from J, the junction contained 15 bases not matched to a gene. This CDR3 is 17 amino acids long.

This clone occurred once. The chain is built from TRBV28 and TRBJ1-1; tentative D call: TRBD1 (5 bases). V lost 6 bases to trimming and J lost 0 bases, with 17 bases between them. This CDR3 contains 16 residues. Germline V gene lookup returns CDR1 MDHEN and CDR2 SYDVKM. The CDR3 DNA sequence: TGTGCCAGCAGCTTCGGCGGGGAAGGGGTGAACACTGAAGCTTTCTTT. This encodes CASSFGGEGVNTEAFF.